The clone carrying this T cell receptor beta chain was observed a few times. Its antigen is unidentified. This CDR3 is 14 amino acids long. Germline loops: CDR1 GTSNPN, CDR2 SVGIG (reference sequence). The V and J ends lost 1 base and 5 bases, in that order; junction bases with no gene match: 4. Both 60 Vbeta primers and 13 Jbeta primers went into the PCR. Clones were read by immunoSEQ multiplex PCR, and TCRdb kept only the in-frame ones, dropping some. The table shows some 130,000 clones, with approximately 77% occurring only once. This sample is drawn from a study of cytomegalovirus exposure and HLA in healthy donors. Study outcomes and limitations: A later look showed TCR association rates differing by HLA locus, highest for DRB1 and lowest for HLA-C. HLA alleles showed associations with 15,000 to 20,000 TCR beta sequences in a later analysis, at a 0.05 false discovery rate. Association of a missense DCLRE1C variant with TCR beta V- and J-gene trimming was reported in a later analysis.

The chain uses TRBV30 and TRBJ1-4; 7 bases line up with TRBD1. The receptor's source is a man aged 25 to 40 in good health and CMV-seronegative. Sequencing was done on a sample of PBMCs. The CDR3 DNA is TGTGCCTGGAGTGCGGGACAGACAAATGAAAAACTGTTTTTT. Translating it yields CAWSAGQTNEKLFF. Drawing the rest from reference TRBV30 and TRBJ1-4, the complete variable domain is SQTIHQWPATLVQPVGSPLSLECTVEGTSNPNLYWYRQAAGRGLQLLFYSVGIGQISSEVPQNLSASRPQDRQFILSSKKLLLSDSGFYLCAWSAGQTNEKLFFGSGTQLSVL.